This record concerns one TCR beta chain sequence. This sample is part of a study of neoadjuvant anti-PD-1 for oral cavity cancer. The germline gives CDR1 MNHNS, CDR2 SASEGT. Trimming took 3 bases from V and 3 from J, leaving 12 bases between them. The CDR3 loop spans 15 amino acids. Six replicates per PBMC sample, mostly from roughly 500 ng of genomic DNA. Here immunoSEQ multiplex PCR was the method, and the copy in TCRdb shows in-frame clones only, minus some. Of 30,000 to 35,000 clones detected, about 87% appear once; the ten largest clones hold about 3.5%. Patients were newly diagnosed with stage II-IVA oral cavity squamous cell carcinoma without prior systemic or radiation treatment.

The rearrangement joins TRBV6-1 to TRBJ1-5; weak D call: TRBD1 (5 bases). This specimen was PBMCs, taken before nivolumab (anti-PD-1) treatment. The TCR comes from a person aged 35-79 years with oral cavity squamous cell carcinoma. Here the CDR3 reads CASSDPRGPNQPQHF. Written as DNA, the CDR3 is TGTGCCAGCAGTGACCCCCGGGGCCCCAATCAGCCCCAGCATTTT.